This TCR beta chain comes out of a study of T cell changes during pregnancy in multiple sclerosis. The data were produced by immunoSEQ multiplex PCR, yet TCRdb's version contains in-frame clones alone and is incomplete. The sample lists 65,000 to 85,000 clones; 94% were seen once. This material consisted of CD4+ T cells from peripheral blood mononuclear cells, taken after pregnancy. The source is a female donor with multiple sclerosis, enrolled in a pregnancy study.

CDR3 in DNA: TGTGCCAGCAGCCCCCGGTTCGGTCCCTACGAGCAGTACTTC. Translating it yields CASSPRFGPYEQYF. The rearrangement joins TRBV7-2 to TRBJ2-7; D not resolved. Trimming removed 5 bases at V and 2 bases at J, with 13 bases between. Germline V gives CDR1 SGHTA, CDR2 FQGNSA. The CDR3 consists of 14 residues.